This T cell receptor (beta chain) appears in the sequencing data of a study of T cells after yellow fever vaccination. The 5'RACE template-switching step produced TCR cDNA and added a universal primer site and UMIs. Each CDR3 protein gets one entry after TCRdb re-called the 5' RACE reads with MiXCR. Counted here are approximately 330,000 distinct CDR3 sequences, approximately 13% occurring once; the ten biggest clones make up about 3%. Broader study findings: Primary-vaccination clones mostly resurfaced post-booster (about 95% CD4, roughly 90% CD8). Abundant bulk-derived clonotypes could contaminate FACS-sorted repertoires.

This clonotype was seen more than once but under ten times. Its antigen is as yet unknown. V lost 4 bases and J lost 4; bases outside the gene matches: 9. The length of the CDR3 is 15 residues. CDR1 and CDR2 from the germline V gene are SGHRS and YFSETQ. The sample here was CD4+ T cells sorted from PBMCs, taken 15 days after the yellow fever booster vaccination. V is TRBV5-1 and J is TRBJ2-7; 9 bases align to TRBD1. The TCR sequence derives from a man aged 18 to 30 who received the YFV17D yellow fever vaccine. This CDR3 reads CASSQTGGLQYEQYF. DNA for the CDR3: TGCGCCAGCAGCCAAACAGGGGGCCTGCAATACGAGCAGTACTTC.